What follows describes a single TCR beta chain. The data stem from a study of T cell changes during pregnancy in multiple sclerosis. The repertoire was sequenced with immunoSEQ multiplex PCR; TCRdb's copy has only in-frame clones and lacks some. The table lists about 40,000 clones, roughly 92% of them singletons. The TCR was taken from a female donor with multiple sclerosis, enrolled in a pregnancy study. The source was CD4+ T cells from peripheral blood mononuclear cells, collected before pregnancy.

CDR3 sequence reads: CASSRQGPYGYTF. The CDR3 bases are TGTGCCAGCAGTCGACAGGGGCCCTATGGCTACACCTTC. The V call is TRBV6-5, the J call TRBJ1-2; TRBD1 aligns across 8 bases. The V and J ends lost 5 bases and 4 bases, in that order; junction bases with no gene match: 3. The CDR3 is 13 amino acids. The germline V gene has CDR1 MNHEY and CDR2 SVGAGI.